This T cell receptor beta chain came from a study of cytomegalovirus exposure and HLA in healthy donors. Clones were sequenced by immunoSEQ multiplex PCR, and TCRdb holds only the in-frame ones, with some missing. The data show under 400,000 clones, with nearly 90% seen just once and around 0.96% held by the top ten. Trimming pared 0 bases from V and 7 bases from J, leaving 13 bases between. The CDR3 has 15 residues. Germline CDR1 reads LGHNA; CDR2 reads YSLEER. The sequence was obtained from a man aged 25 to 45 in good health and CMV-seronegative. V and J are TRBV4-3 and TRBJ2-4, with a possible D match to TRBD1 (6 bases). Specimen: PBMCs. This CDR3 is CASSQDHWDTNIQYF. The CDR3 DNA is TGCGCCAGCAGCCAAGATCATTGGGACACGAACATTCAGTACTTC.